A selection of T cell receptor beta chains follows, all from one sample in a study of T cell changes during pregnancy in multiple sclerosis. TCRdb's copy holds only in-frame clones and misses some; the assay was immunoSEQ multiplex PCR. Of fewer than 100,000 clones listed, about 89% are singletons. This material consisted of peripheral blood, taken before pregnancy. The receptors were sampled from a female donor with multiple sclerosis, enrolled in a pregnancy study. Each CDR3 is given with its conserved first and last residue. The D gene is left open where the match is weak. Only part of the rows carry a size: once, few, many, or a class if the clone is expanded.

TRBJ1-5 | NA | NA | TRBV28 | TGTGCCAGCAGCCCGACTGAGTGGTCAGCTTTAACGGATCAGCCCCAGCATTTT | CASSPTEWSALTDQPQHF
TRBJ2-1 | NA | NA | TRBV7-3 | TGTGCCAGCAGCTTAACGGCTAGAAGTAATGAGCAGTTCTTC | CASSLTARSNEQFF
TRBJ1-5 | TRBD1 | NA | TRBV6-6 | TGTGCCAGCAGCCGGCGGACAGGGCCCAATCAGCCCCAGCATTTT | CASSRRTGPNQPQHF
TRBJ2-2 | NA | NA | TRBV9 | TGTGCCAGCATGGTCAGACGAGGGAACACCGGGGAGCTGTTTTTT | CASMVRRGNTGELFF
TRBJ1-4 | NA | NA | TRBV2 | TGTGCCAGCACTATCCTGGACAGAAACAATGAAAAACTGTTTTTT | CASTILDRNNEKLFF
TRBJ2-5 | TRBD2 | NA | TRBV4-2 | TGTGCCAGCAGCTCCATCGGGACTAGCGAAGAGACCCAGTACTTC | CASSSIGTSEETQYF
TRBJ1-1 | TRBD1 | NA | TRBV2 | TGTGCCAGCATTGACAGGGGTAACACTGAAGCTTTCTTT | CASIDRGNTEAFF
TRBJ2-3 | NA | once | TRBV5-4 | TGTGCCAGCAGCTTGAGCTTCATCACGACAGGCCGACGAGGAGATACGCAGTATTTT | CASSLSFITTGRRGDTQYF
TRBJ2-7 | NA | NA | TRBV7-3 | TGTGCCAGCAGCTTAAGGCCGGGTATCGACGAGCAGTACTTC | CASSLRPGIDEQYF
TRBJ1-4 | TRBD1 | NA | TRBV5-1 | TGCGCCAGCAGCTTGGGAATTGGGACAGGGGGAGAAAAACTGTTTTTT | CASSLGIGTGGEKLFF
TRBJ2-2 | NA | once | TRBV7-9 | TGTGCCAGCAGCTTAGTACCCGGGGCCGGGGAGCTGTTTTTT | CASSLVPGAGELFF
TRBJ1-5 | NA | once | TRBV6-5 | TGTGCCAGCAGTTACCCAAATAACGGGGGGGTAGGGCCCCAGCATTTT | CASSYPNNGGVGPQHF
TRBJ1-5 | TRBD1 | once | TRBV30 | TGTGCGGTCGGACAGGGAGCCTCTCTGCCCCAGCATTTT | CAVGQGASLPQHF
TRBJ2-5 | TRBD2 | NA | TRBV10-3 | TGTGCCATCAGTGAGCCGGGCGGGGGGTCCCAAGAGACCCAGTACTTC | CAISEPGGGSQETQYF
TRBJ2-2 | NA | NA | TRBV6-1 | TGTGCCAGCAGGCCTCTAGCGTCATTTTCCGGGGAGCTGTTTTTT | CASRPLASFSGELFF
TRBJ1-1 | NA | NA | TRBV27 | TGTGCCAGCAGTTACAGGGCGAACACTGAAGCTTTCTTT | CASSYRANTEAFF
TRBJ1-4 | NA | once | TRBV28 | TGTGCCAACAATCGGGGACATCCGGGACTGTTTTTT | CANNRGHPGLFF
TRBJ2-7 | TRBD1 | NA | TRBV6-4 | TGTGCCAGCAGTGAATTGCAGGGGGACGAGCAGTACTTC | CASSELQGDEQYF
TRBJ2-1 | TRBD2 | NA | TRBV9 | TGTGCCAGCAGCGTCACGGGGGGGCGAGAGCAGTTCTTC | CASSVTGGREQFF
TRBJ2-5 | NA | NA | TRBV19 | TGTGCCAGTAGTATGAACAATTACCAAGAGACCCAGTACTTC | CASSMNNYQETQYF
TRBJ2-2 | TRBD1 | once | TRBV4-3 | TGCGCCAGCAGCTTAGGACAGGGGGATGCCGGGGAGCTGTTTTTT | CASSLGQGDAGELFF
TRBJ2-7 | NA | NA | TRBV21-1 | TGTGCCAGCAGCCATAGCGGGGGGCGAAGGTACGAGCAGTACTTC | CASSHSGGRRYEQYF
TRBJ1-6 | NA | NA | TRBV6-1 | TGTGCCAGCAGTGATAGGACTGGCTCCTATAATTCACCCCTCCACTTT | CASSDRTGSYNSPLHF
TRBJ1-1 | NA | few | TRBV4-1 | TGCGCCAGCAGCCAAGGTGGGGGGGCGAGAACTGAAGCTTTCTTT | CASSQGGGARTEAFF
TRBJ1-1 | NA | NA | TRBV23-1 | TGCGCCAGCAGTCTGCTCCTCAGGGATCCTCACACTGAAGCTTTCTTT | CASSLLLRDPHTEAFF
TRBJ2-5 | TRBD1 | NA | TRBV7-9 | TGTGCCAGCAGCTTTTGGGGACAGCAAGAGACCCAGTACTTC | CASSFWGQQETQYF
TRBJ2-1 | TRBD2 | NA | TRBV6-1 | TGTGCCAGCAGTGAAGCAGCGGGGGCGTTCCTCTCCTACAATGAGCAGTTCTTC | CASSEAAGAFLSYNEQFF
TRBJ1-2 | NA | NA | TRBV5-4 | TGTGCCAGCAGCTTAGGACAGAACTATGGCTACACCTTC | CASSLGQNYGYTF
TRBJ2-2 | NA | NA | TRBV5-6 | TGTGCCAGCAGCTTCGGGATTGGAGACGGGGAGCTGTTTTTT | CASSFGIGDGELFF
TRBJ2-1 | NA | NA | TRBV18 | TGTGCCAGCTCAGCAAACACAGGGAACGAGCAGTTCTTC | CASSANTGNEQFF
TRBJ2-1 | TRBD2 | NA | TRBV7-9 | TGTGCCAGCAGCGCTCGGGGGGGCCTCAATGAGCAGTTCTTC | CASSARGGLNEQFF
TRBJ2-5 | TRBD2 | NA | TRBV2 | TGTGCCAGCAGTGGACTAGCGGGGGGTTTCCAGTACTTC | CASSGLAGGFQYF
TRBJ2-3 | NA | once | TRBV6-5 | TGTGCCAGCAGCCATGTTTTAGGGGGCACAGATACGCAGTATTTT | CASSHVLGGTDTQYF
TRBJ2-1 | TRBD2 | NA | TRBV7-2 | TGTGCCAGCAGCCTGCGGACTAGCGGGGGGGCCAATGAGCAGTTCTTC | CASSLRTSGGANEQFF
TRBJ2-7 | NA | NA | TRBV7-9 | TGTGCCAGCATAGGGGATTCCTACGAGCAGTACTTC | CASIGDSYEQYF
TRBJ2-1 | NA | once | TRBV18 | TGTGCCAGCTCTCCCGGGGCCTACAATGAGCAGTTCTTC | CASSPGAYNEQFF
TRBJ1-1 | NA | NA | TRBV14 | TGTGCCAGCAGCCAAGAAAGGGGGACGGGAATCACTGAAGCTTTCTTT | CASSQERGTGITEAFF
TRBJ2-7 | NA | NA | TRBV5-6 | TGTGCCAGCAGCCAATCCGGGGCGGGGTCCGACGAGCAGTACTTC | CASSQSGAGSDEQYF
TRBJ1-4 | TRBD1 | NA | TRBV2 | TGTGCCAGCAGTGAATTGGGACAGGGCGGGGAAAAACTGTTTTTT | CASSELGQGGEKLFF
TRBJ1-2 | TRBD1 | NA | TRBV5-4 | TGTGCCAGCAGCTTACAGGGGGGTGGCTACACCTTC | CASSLQGGGYTF
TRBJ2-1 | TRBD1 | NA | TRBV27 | TGTGCCAGCCTAGGGACAGGGGGATTAAATGAGCAGTTCTTC | CASLGTGGLNEQFF
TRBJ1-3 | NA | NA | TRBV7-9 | TGTGCCAGCAGCTTCGGGACATTTGGAAACACCATATATTTT | CASSFGTFGNTIYF
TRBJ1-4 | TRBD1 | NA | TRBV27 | TGTGCCAGCAGTATGGGACAGGGAAGAAAGGCTAATGAAAAACTGTTTTTT | CASSMGQGRKANEKLFF
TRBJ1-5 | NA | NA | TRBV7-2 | TGTGCCAGCAGCTTAGGGGGCGACATAAGGGTTCAGCCCCAGCATTTT | CASSLGGDIRVQPQHF
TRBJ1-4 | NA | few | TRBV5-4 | TGTGCCAGCAGCTTGCGGGGGGAAAAACTGTTTTTT | CASSLRGEKLFF
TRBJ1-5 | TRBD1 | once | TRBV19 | TGTGCCAGTTGGGCGACAGGGGGCAATCAGCCCCAGCATTTT | CASWATGGNQPQHF
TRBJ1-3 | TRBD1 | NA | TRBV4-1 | TGCGCCAGCAGCCTTCCCGGGACAGGGATAGGAAACACCATATATTTT | CASSLPGTGIGNTIYF
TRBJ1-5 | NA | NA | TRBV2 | TGTGCCAGCAGTGGATTCAGGGTCGGTCAGCCCCAGCATTTT | CASSGFRVGQPQHF
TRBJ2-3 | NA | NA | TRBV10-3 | TGTGCCATCAGTGCCGATACCTTGGGGCACACAGATACGCAGTATTTT | CAISADTLGHTDTQYF
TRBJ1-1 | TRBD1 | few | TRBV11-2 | TGTGCCAGCAGCCCCACTAACCAACAGGGGGACACTGAAGCTTTCTTT | CASSPTNQQGDTEAFF
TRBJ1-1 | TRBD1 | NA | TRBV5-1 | TGCGCCAGCAGCGAAATTACAGGGGTGAACACTGAAGCTTTCTTT | CASSEITGVNTEAFF
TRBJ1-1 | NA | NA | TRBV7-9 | TGTGCCAGCAGCTTAGGTGTTCGGGAGACTGAAGCTTTCTTT | CASSLGVRETEAFF
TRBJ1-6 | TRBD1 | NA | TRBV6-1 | TGTGCCAGCAAAACAGGGGTAGATTCACCCCTCCACTTT | CASKTGVDSPLHF
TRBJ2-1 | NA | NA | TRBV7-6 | TGTGCCAGCAGCTTGTACCTAAGCGGGGAGCAGTTCTTC | CASSLYLSGEQFF
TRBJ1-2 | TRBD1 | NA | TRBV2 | TGTGCCAGCAAAAAGACGGGGACAGGGGCAGCTGGCTACACCTTC | CASKKTGTGAAGYTF
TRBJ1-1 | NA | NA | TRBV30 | TGTGCCTGGAGTGCAGGGTTCGGAGCTTTCTTT | CAWSAGFGAFF